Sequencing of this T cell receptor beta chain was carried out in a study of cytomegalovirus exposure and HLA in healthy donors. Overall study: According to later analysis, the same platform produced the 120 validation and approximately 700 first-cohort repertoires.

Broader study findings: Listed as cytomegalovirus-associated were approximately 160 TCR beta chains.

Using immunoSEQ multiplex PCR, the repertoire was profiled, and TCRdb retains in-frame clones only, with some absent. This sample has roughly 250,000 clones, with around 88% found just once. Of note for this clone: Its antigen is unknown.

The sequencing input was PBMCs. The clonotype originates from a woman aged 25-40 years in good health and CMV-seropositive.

The CDR3 bases are TGTGCCAGCTCACGGCCGAGGGGAGGGAACACTGAAGCTTTCTTT. Encoded protein: CASSRPRGGNTEAFF. The rearrangement uses TRBV18 and TRBJ1-1; a possible D gene is TRBD1 (5 bases). The V end was cut by 4 bases, the J end by 1 base, with 13 bases between. CDR1 and CDR2 (germline): KGHSH, LQKENI. The CDR3 length is 15 residues.